This T cell receptor (beta chain) was observed in a study of T cell changes during pregnancy in multiple sclerosis. Germline values: CDR1 LNHNV, CDR2 YYDKDF (reference sequence). The CDR3 runs 14 residues. The V segment lost 8 bases and the J segment 3 bases; nucleotides outside the gene matches: 7. Assay: immunoSEQ multiplex PCR; the TCRdb copy retains only in-frame clones and omits some. The repertoire consists of tens of thousands of clones, with just over 90% occurring once and the leading ten covering almost 1.5%. Sequencing was performed on peripheral blood, taken before pregnancy. The receptor's source is a female donor with multiple sclerosis, enrolled in a pregnancy study. The V gene is TRBV15, the J gene TRBJ1-5; 7 bases map to TRBD1. CDR3: CATRRQGINQPQHF. The CDR3 nucleotides are TGTGCCACCCGACGACAGGGAATCAATCAGCCCCAGCATTTT.